This T cell receptor beta chain was captured by sequencing in a study of T cells in localized non-small cell lung cancer. Study-wide findings and caveats: Owing to sequencing of a solitary tumor region, heterogeneity cannot be discounted.

Generated by immunoSEQ multiplex PCR, the TCRdb table keeps only in-frame clones and is missing some. The table has about 15,000 clones, around 87% seen once. With respect to this clone: Antigen specificity is unknown.

Sequencing used peripheral blood mononuclear cells, obtained before any cancer treatment. This sequence originates from a male donor at least 60 years old with stage II lung adenocarcinoma.

In DNA form, the CDR3 reads TGTGCCAGCAGTGAAGGACTAGTGGAGACCCAGTACTTC. It codes for CASSEGLVETQYF. The chain combines TRBV2 with TRBJ2-5; a possible D gene is TRBD2 (6 bases). CDR3 size: 13 residues. Germline V gene data show CDR1 as SNHLY and CDR2 as FYNNEI. The V and J ends lost 1 base and 5 bases respectively, with 8 bases between them.